These 2 T cell receptor beta chains were all obtained from the same sample, sequenced in a study of cytomegalovirus exposure and HLA in healthy donors. A multiplex PCR was run with 60 Vbeta primers and 13 Jbeta primers. Sequenced by immunoSEQ multiplex PCR; TCRdb stores in-frame clones only, minus some. The table shows some 130,000 clones, with 80% occurring only once. The sample consisted of PBMCs. These receptor sequences come from a man younger than 45 in good health and CMV-seronegative.

The genes are TRBV4-1 and TRBJ2-7; 12 bases fit TRBD2. The CDR3 is 16 residues long. With 0 bases clipped from V and 3 bases from J, the junction kept 3 bases outside the gene matches. Per germline, CDR1 MGHRA and CDR2 YSYEKL. The CDR3 bases are TGCGCCAGCAGCCAAGAAACGACTAGCGGGAGCTACGAGCAGTACTTC. This translates into CASSQETTSGSYEQYF.

The V and J genes are TRBV7-2 and TRBJ1-4, with a possible D match to TRBD1 (5 bases). The germline V gene encodes CDR1 SGHTA and CDR2 FQGNSA. V lost 2 bases and J lost 5, with 12 bases in between. The CDR3 totals 15 residues. The CDR3 loop reads CASSLYAGRNEKLFF. The CDR3 nucleotides are TGTGCCAGCAGCTTATATGCAGGGCGAAATGAAAAACTGTTTTTT.